Listed below are T cell receptor beta chains from one sample, sequenced in a study of cytomegalovirus exposure and HLA in healthy donors. The data were produced by immunoSEQ multiplex PCR, yet TCRdb's version contains in-frame clones alone and is incomplete. The sample has about 180,000 clones; 80% to 90% are singletons. The sequenced material came from PBMCs. The receptors were gathered from a woman between 18 and 29 years old in good health and CMV-seropositive. Each CDR3 is given with its conserved first and last residue. A D gene is named only where the DNA matches it firmly. Size values are once, few and many counts, or a class for expanded clones, and some rows have none.

. TRBJ1-5 15 . TRBV6-1 TGTGCCAGCAGTGAAGGTGTAGAGGGAACTCAGCCCCAGCATTTT CASSEGVEGTQPQHF
. TRBJ2-7 14 . TRBV6-6 TGTGCCAGCAGCCAACCGACTAGGACACTCGAGCAGTACTTC CASSQPTRTLEQYF
. TRBJ1-2 13 . TRBV6-6 TGTGCCAGCTGTTCCGGACAGATCTATGGCTACACCTTC CASCSGQIYGYTF
. TRBJ2-5 13 . TRBV13 TGTGCCAGCAGCAAGAGCCCACAAGAGACCCAGTACTTC CASSKSPQETQYF
. TRBJ2-2 16 . TRBV6-5 TGTGCCAGCAGTTACTCGAGGCCATCCAACACCGGGGAGCTGTTTTTT CASSYSRPSNTGELFF
. TRBJ2-7 11 . TRBV19 TGTGCCAGTAGTACTATTTACGAGCAGTACTTC CASSTIYEQYF
TRBD1 TRBJ2-5 13 . TRBV5-1 TGCGCCAGCAGCCGGGACAGGGAAGGGACCCAGTACTTC CASSRDREGTQYF
TRBD1 TRBJ2-2 14 . TRBV2 TGTGCCAGCAGTTTACAGGGGGGAACCGGGGAGCTGTTTTTT CASSLQGGTGELFF
TRBD1 TRBJ2-1 17 . TRBV7-2 TGTGCCAGCAGCTCCCCCAGGGCCAGGGGGCCCTACAATGAGCAGTTCTTC CASSSPRARGPYNEQFF
. TRBJ2-2 14 . TRBV6-1 TGTGCCAGCAGGGACTACCGGGACACCGGGGAGCTGTTTTTT CASRDYRDTGELFF
. TRBJ2-5 12 . TRBV4-1 TGCGCCAGCAGCCAAGTTGCGGGCCGTCAGTACTTC CASSQVAGRQYF
TRBD2 TRBJ2-7 15 few TRBV7-8 TGTGCCAGCAGCTTAGAGGACGGGGGGGTTTACGAGCAGTACTTC CASSLEDGGVYEQYF
TRBD1 TRBJ2-2 16 . TRBV19 TGTGCCAGTAGTCCCGGACAGGGTCTTGTCACCGGGGAGCTGTTTTTT CASSPGQGLVTGELFF
TRBD1 TRBJ1-2 15 . TRBV4-1 TGCGCCAGCAGCCAACCAGGGGGCTCTTACTATGGCTACACCTTC CASSQPGGSYYGYTF
TRBD2 TRBJ2-1 14 . TRBV5-4 TGTGCCAGCAGCTTTGGGACTACATACAATGAGCAGTTCTTC CASSFGTTYNEQFF
TRBD1 TRBJ1-6 18 . TRBV2 TGTGCCAGCAGTGATGCGGGACAGGGGCGTCTACATAATTCACCCCTCCACTTT CASSDAGQGRLHNSPLHF
TRBD2 TRBJ2-1 18 . TRBV19 TGTGCCAGTAGTATAGCAGCGGGGTGGGGGGACTCCTACAATGAGCAGTTCTTC CASSIAAGWGDSYNEQFF
TRBD2 TRBJ2-7 14 . TRBV7-2 TGTGCCAGCAGCTTAGTTGGCGGGGGACACGAGCAGTACTTC CASSLVGGGHEQYF
. TRBJ1-4 15 once TRBV29-1 TGCAGCGTTGTATCCCCCCTGGACGGACATGCGGAACTGTTTTTT CSVVSPLDGHAELFF
. TRBJ1-1 13 . TRBV7-6 TGTGCCAGCAGCTTCTTGACGGGGACTGAAGCTTTCTTT CASSFLTGTEAFF
TRBD1 TRBJ1-4 17 . TRBV18 TGTGCCAGCTCACCCGACAGGGATCTACTTGGTAATGAAAAACTGTTTTTT CASSPDRDLLGNEKLFF
TRBD1 TRBJ1-3 15 . TRBV28 TGTGCCAGCATACGGGACAGACAATCTGGAAACACCATATATTTT CASIRDRQSGNTIYF
. TRBJ1-2 12 . TRBV6-5 TGTGCCAGCGGAACAGGGTCACATGGCTACACCTTC CASGTGSHGYTF
. TRBJ2-7 13 . TRBV28 TGTGCCAGCAGTTTTTTGGACATCTACGAGCAGTACTTC CASSFLDIYEQYF
. TRBJ2-2 14 once TRBV5-1 TGCGCCAGCAGCTTGGAGACTAGCACCGGGGAGCTGTTTTTT CASSLETSTGELFF
TRBD1 TRBJ1-3 17 . TRBV4-1 TGCGCCAGCAGCCGACCCGGGGGGACAGGGGGCCGCTTCTCCATATATTTT CASSRPGGTGGRFSIYF
TRBD1 TRBJ2-7 14 . TRBV6-5 TGTGCCAGTGGTTTGGGACAGGGATACTACGAGCAGTACTTC CASGLGQGYYEQYF
. TRBJ1-5 12 . TRBV28 TGTGCCAGCGCCCGGAGCAATCAGCCCCAGCATTTT CASARSNQPQHF
. TRBJ2-5 14 once TRBV5-4 TGTGCCAGCAGCTTGGTGAATAGTGGTGAGACCCAGTACTTC CASSLVNSGETQYF
TRBD1 TRBJ1-2 14 . TRBV7-8 TGTGCCAGCAGCCGCAGGGACAGAGACTATGGCTACACCTTC CASSRRDRDYGYTF
. TRBJ1-4 12 . TRBV15 TGTGCCACCAGCAGGTCGGTAGAAAGACTGTTTTTT CATSRSVERLFF
. TRBJ1-4 16 . TRBV7-7 TGTGCTAGCAGCTTAGTATATGGGGCGACGAATGAAAAACTGTTTTTT CASSLVYGATNEKLFF
. TRBJ1-1 15 . TRBV5-1 TGCGCCAGCAGCTGGGGGACACGCATGAACACTGAAGCTTTCTTT CASSWGTRMNTEAFF
TRBD2 TRBJ2-1 15 . TRBV6-5 TGTGCCAGCAAAGACGGCGGGGGGCCATACAATGAGCAGTTCTTC CASKDGGGPYNEQFF
. TRBJ1-5 15 few TRBV19 TGTGCCAGTAAGAGGGATGGGGAGAGCAATCAGCCCCAGCATTTT CASKRDGESNQPQHF
. TRBJ2-2 15 . TRBV4-2 TGTGCCAGCAGCCTGGTCGCGTGGCGGACCGGGGAGCTGTTTTTT CASSLVAWRTGELFF
. TRBJ2-3 17 . TRBV5-1 TGCGCCAGCAGCAGACTAGTTCGAGGAATTAGCACAGATACGCAGTATTTT CASSRLVRGISTDTQYF
TRBD2 TRBJ2-5 16 few TRBV10-1 TGCGCCAGCAGTGTACGGAGCGGGGGGCCCCAAGAGACCCAGTACTTC CASSVRSGGPQETQYF
. TRBJ2-1 18 . TRBV6-1 TGTGCCAGCAGTGAAGCCAAAACTCTGGGCTATAAGAGGGATGAGCAGTTCTTC CASSEAKTLGYKRDEQFF
. TRBJ1-6 14 . TRBV25-1 TGTGCCAGCAGTGAAACAGGTGTTGACTCACCCCTCCACTTT CASSETGVDSPLHF
. TRBJ1-2 11 . TRBV29-1 TGCAGCGTTTCCGGGGGGAATGTCTACACCTTC CSVSGGNVYTF
TRBD2 TRBJ2-5 18 . TRBV4-1 TGCGCCAGCAGCCAAGATGCCCCCCCCACCGGGGGGGTGCAGACCCAGTACTTC CASSQDAPPTGGVQTQYF
. TRBJ2-1 17 . TRBV1 TGCACCAGCAGCCAACGGACTAGCGGGGGGCAGTACAATGAGCAGTTCTTC CTSSQRTSGGQYNEQFF
TRBD1 TRBJ1-2 15 . TRBV7-2 TGTGCCAGCAGCCTCGAACGATACAGGGGAGATGGCTACACCTTC CASSLERYRGDGYTF
. TRBJ1-2 12 . TRBV19 TGTGCCAGTTCACAGGCGATCTATGGCTACACCTTC CASSQAIYGYTF
. TRBJ1-4 13 . TRBV6-5 TGTGCCAGCAGTTACGGACAGATAGAAAAACTGTTTTTT CASSYGQIEKLFF
. TRBJ2-7 15 . TRBV14 TGTGCCAGCAGCCAAGATAAAAGGACATCGTACGAGCAGTACTTC CASSQDKRTSYEQYF